This TCR beta chain was retrieved from a study of cytomegalovirus exposure and HLA in healthy donors. As for the study in general: In an early release, HLA-typed donors contributed 80 million to 95 million unique TCR sequences. Findings of the study overall: A later analysis linked around 15,000 TCR beta sequences to HLA alleles at 0.05 false discovery rate.

Details on this clone: Its antigen remains unidentified.

V lost 2 bases and J lost 0, with 11 bases in between. Germline V gene data show CDR1 as MDHEN and CDR2 as SYDVKM. CDR3 length: 17 residues. Participants comprised healthy donors of bone marrow. PCR was performed using 60 Vbeta and 13 Jbeta primers. Authors' data handling: Among the unique TCR beta chains that a later analysis counted, 80 million to 100 million in all, around 11 million were shared. Clones were read by immunoSEQ multiplex PCR, and TCRdb kept only the in-frame ones, dropping some. That table gives V, J and clone size, and the DNA gave D and trimming. The sample has about 120,000 clones, approximately 70% seen once.

The source is a young man in good health and CMV-seropositive. The chain couples TRBV28 to TRBJ2-6, with D perhaps matching TRBD1 (6 bases). The sample taken for sequencing was PBMCs. This CDR3 is CASSLPGQISGANVLTF. In DNA form, the CDR3 reads TGTGCCAGCAGTTTACCGGGACAAATCTCTGGGGCCAACGTCCTGACTTTC.